This TCR beta chain originates from a study of Ad26.COV2.S vaccination and SARS-CoV-2 variants. Findings of the study overall: The study found similar non-spike TCR breadth in vaccine and placebo recipients.

Profiling relied on immunoSEQ multiplex PCR, and the TCRdb table lists in-frame clones only, not all of them. The repertoire holds about 400,000 clones, with approximately 92% as singletons. Treatment reported: around 19 received Ad26.COV2.S at low or high dose, single or two shots; about 5 received placebo; per-sample allocation not given. At day 63 after the first vaccine or placebo injection, samples were drawn. This Boston cohort included adults aged 18-55 years. Immunization relied on an Ad26 vector, which expressed Wuhan-strain SARS-CoV-2 spike. Between the trimmed V and J ends, which lost 0 bases and 0 bases, there was a span of 11 bases. Germline CDR1 and CDR2: LGHNA and YSLEER. This CDR3 region has 16 residues. Worth noting for this clone: Its specificity is not known.

The chain recombines TRBV4-3 with TRBJ1-1; D might be TRBD1 (6 bases). This receptor was obtained from a person aged 18-60 years who received the Ad26.COV2.S COVID-19 vaccine or a placebo. This sample comprised peripheral blood, obtained in a trial of Ad26.COV2.S vaccine versus placebo. In DNA form, the CDR3 reads TGCGCCAGCAGCCAAGAATTGCAGGGGATGAACACTGAAGCTTTCTTT. Its protein product is CASSQELQGMNTEAFF.